The next 19 T cell receptor beta chains were all read from a single sample in a study of cytomegalovirus exposure and HLA in healthy donors. Primers included in the PCR were 60 Vbeta and 13 Jbeta primers. This table comes from immunoSEQ multiplex PCR, and its TCRdb copy is limited to in-frame clones, with some not included. The profile covers around 180,000 clones, with around 80% appearing a single time and approximately 1.3% taken by the ten largest. The sequencing sample was made of PBMCs. These receptor sequences come from a woman in her thirties in good health and CMV-seropositive.

The V gene is TRBV15, the J gene TRBJ2-7, with a tentative D call TRBD1 (5 bases). The V and J ends lost 8 bases and 3 bases respectively, with 8 bases between them. Germline V CDR1 and CDR2: LNHNV, YYDKDF (reference sequence). The CDR3 totals 11 residues. The CDR3 sequence is CATARDYEQYF. CDR3 nucleotides: TGTGCCACCGCCAGGGACTACGAGCAGTACTTC.

V gene TRBV4-2 combines with J gene TRBJ2-3, with 10 positions matching TRBD2. CDR3 length: 16 residues. Germline V gene sequence: CDR1 LGHNA, CDR2 YNFKEQ. V lost 0 bases and J lost 3; bases outside the gene matches: 3. The CDR3 nucleotides read TGTGCCAGCAGCCAAGAAGTAGCGGGAGGAACAGATACGCAGTATTTT. The encoded protein is CASSQEVAGGTDTQYF.

This rearrangement joins TRBV9 to TRBJ2-7; 10 bases agree with TRBD2. With 1 base clipped from V and 6 bases from J, the junction kept 7 bases outside the gene matches. The CDR3 runs 15 residues. Germline values: CDR1 SGDLS, CDR2 YYNGEE. The CDR3 protein is CASSVSGVAGGEQYF. The CDR3 DNA is TGTGCCAGCAGCGTATCCGGGGTAGCGGGAGGCGAGCAGTACTTC. The variable domain in full, with the rest retrieved from reference TRBV9 and TRBJ2-7, is DSGVTQTPKHLITATGQRVTLRCSPRSGDLSVYWYQQSLDQGLQFLIQYYNGEERAKGNILERFSAQQFPDLHSELNLSSLELGDSALYFCASSVSGVAGGEQYFGPGTRLTVT.

This chain uses TRBV5-1 with TRBJ1-1; D might be TRBD1 (5 bases). The CDR3 loop spans 14 amino acids. Trimming stripped 0 bases from V and 6 bases from J, with 12 bases between. Germline assignment: CDR1 SGHRS and CDR2 YFSETQ. CDR3 DNA sequence: TGCGCCAGCAGCTTGGGACAGCTGGGGTCTGAAGCTTTCTTT. Its translation: CASSLGQLGSEAFF.

V gene TRBV7-9 combines with J gene TRBJ1-5, with a possible D match to TRBD1 (5 bases). Trimming removed 5 bases from V and 3 bases from J, with 14 bases in between. This CDR3 contains 15 residues. Germline CDR1 SEHNR, CDR2 FQNEAQ (reference sequence). The CDR3 DNA sequence: TGTGCCAGCAGCCCCTCAAGCGGGACCAATCAGCCCCAGCATTTT. Translated, it gives CASSPSSGTNQPQHF.

The chain couples TRBV30 to TRBJ2-2; 9 bases are a match to TRBD2. Trimming removed 2 bases from V and 6 bases from J; junction bases left unmatched: 7. Germline CDR1 and CDR2: GTSNPN and SVGIG (reference sequence). This CDR3 spans 15 amino acids. DNA for the CDR3: TGTGCCTGGAGTCGGGGTAGCGGGAGTGCCGGGGAGCTGTTTTTT. It specifies CAWSRGSGSAGELFF.

V and J are TRBV6-4 and TRBJ2-1, with TRBD2 matching 8 bases. This CDR3 comprises 16 residues. Trimming at V came to 5 bases and at J to 1 base, leaving 7 bases not matched to a gene. CDR1 MRHNA and CDR2 SNTAGT come from the germline V gene. CDR3 protein: CASSLLSGTSYNEQFF. CDR3 nucleotide sequence: TGTGCCAGCAGTCTCCTTAGCGGGACGTCCTACAATGAGCAGTTCTTC.

The chain combines TRBV9 with TRBJ2-1; 7 bases are shared with TRBD2. The CDR3 consists of 15 residues. The V gene's germline CDR1 is SGDLS and CDR2 YYNGEE. V dropped 0 bases and J dropped 2; count of bases not matched to a gene: 2. The CDR3 nucleotides are TGTGCCAGCAGCGTAGCCAGCGGGGCCTACAATGAGCAGTTCTTC. This gives the protein CASSVASGAYNEQFF.

The CDR3 DNA follows: TGTGCCAGCAGTGAAGGCGGCAGGGCTTTTGATACGCAGTATTTT. Protein: CASSEGGRAFDTQYF. The V and J genes are TRBV6-1 and TRBJ2-3; D perhaps matches TRBD1 (5 bases). The germline V gene has CDR1 MNHNS and CDR2 SASEGT. This CDR3 is built from 15 residues. Trimming removed 1 base at V and 6 bases at J, with 14 bases between.

In DNA form, the CDR3 reads TGTGCCAGCAGCTTTCGGGCAGGGGCGAATCAGCCCCAGCATTTT. Its protein product is CASSFRAGANQPQHF. The chain joins TRBV7-8 to TRBJ1-5; D possibly corresponds to TRBD1 (6 bases). V was clipped by 3 bases and J by 4 bases, with 13 bases between them. The CDR3 is made up of 15 amino acids. Germline values: CDR1 SGHVS, CDR2 FQNEAQ.

The chain has TRBV28 and TRBJ2-5, with D possibly being TRBD1 (5 bases). This CDR3 comprises 14 residues. V was clipped by 0 bases and J by 1 base, with 6 bases between them. Germline lookup yields CDR1 MDHEN and CDR2 SYDVKM. Here the CDR3 reads CASSLWTVQETQYF. CDR3 DNA sequence: TGTGCCAGCAGTTTATGGACAGTCCAAGAGACCCAGTACTTC. Using reference TRBV28 and TRBJ2-5 for the parts outside the CDR3, the full variable domain is DVKVTQSSRYLVKRTGEKVFLECVQDMDHENMFWYRQDPGLGLRLIYFSYDVKMKEKGDIPEGYSVSREKKERFSLILESASTNQTSMYLCASSLWTVQETQYFGPGTRLLVL.

The chain recombines TRBV2 with TRBJ2-3; no definite D call. Trimming left V 2 bases short and J 7 bases short, with 13 bases between. Per germline, CDR1 SNHLY and CDR2 FYNNEI. This CDR3 has 14 residues. The CDR3 sequence is CASSESPGANTQYF. DNA of the CDR3: TGTGCCAGCAGTGAAAGCCCCGGAGCGAATACGCAGTATTTT.

The chain joins TRBV11-1 to TRBJ2-7; 9 nucleotides match TRBD1. This CDR3 region has 15 residues. CDR1 is SGHAT and CDR2 is FQDESV in the germline V gene (reference sequence). With 3 bases clipped from V and 3 bases from J, the junction kept 6 bases outside the gene matches. For the CDR3, the DNA is TGTGCCAGCAGCTTGGGACAGGGTAGCTACTACGAGCAGTACTTC. Translation: CASSLGQGSYYEQYF.

This clone was counted between two and nine times. The chain links TRBV6-6 to TRBJ1-4, with 9 bases identical to TRBD1. CDR3 length equals 15 residues. Trimming at V came to 4 bases and at J to 7 bases, leaving 7 bases not matched to a gene. CDR1 MNHNY and CDR2 SVGAGI come from the germline V gene (reference sequence). The CDR3 sequence: CASSSPGQGVEKLFF. The CDR3 bases are TGTGCCAGCAGTTCTCCGGGACAGGGTGTTGAAAAACTGTTTTTT.

This rearrangement joins TRBV18 to TRBJ2-7; 7 bases map to TRBD1. The germline gives CDR1 KGHSH, CDR2 LQKENI. The CDR3 is 15 residues long. V dropped 2 bases and J dropped 3; count of bases not matched to a gene: 7. The CDR3 is CASSPGTAGGYEQYF. In nucleotides, the CDR3 is TGTGCCAGCTCACCAGGGACCGCAGGGGGCTACGAGCAGTACTTC.

The gene calls are TRBV7-8 and TRBJ2-3; D may be TRBD2 (5 bases). CDR3 size: 15 residues. Per germline, CDR1 SGHVS and CDR2 FQNEAQ. The V end was cut by 2 bases, the J end by 4 bases, with 13 bases between. CDR3 nucleotide sequence: TGTGCCAGCAGCTTAAGGGCGGGTGCGGCAGATACGCAGTATTTT. Encoded protein: CASSLRAGAADTQYF.

The chain recombines TRBV4-1 with TRBJ1-1; TRBD1 aligns across 7 bases. In germline, CDR1 is MGHRA, CDR2 YSYEKL. This CDR3 spans 15 amino acids. The ends lost 0 bases at V and 6 bases at J; junction bases unmatched: 7. CDR3 DNA: TGCGCCAGCAGCCAAGAACAGGGGTTTAGGGCTGAAGCTTTCTTT. It yields the protein CASSQEQGFRAEAFF.

V gene TRBV10-3 combines with J gene TRBJ2-1, with 8 nucleotides matching TRBD1. V dropped 8 bases and J dropped 8; count of bases not matched to a gene: 14. Germline assignment: CDR1 ENHRY and CDR2 SYGVKD. This CDR3 contains 15 residues. The chain's CDR3 is CAIRQKLQGADEQFF. The CDR3 DNA reads as TGTGCCATCCGACAGAAACTCCAGGGGGCGGATGAGCAGTTCTTC.

The chain recombines TRBV6-1 with TRBJ2-7; D call uncertain. The CDR3 extends over 12 amino acids. With 4 bases removed from V and 3 bases from J, the gap between germline ends came to 7 bases. Per germline, CDR1 MNHNS and CDR2 SASEGT. The chain's CDR3 is CASSGQIYEQYF. The CDR3, as DNA: TGTGCCAGCAGTGGGCAGATCTACGAGCAGTACTTC.